The TCR beta chain under discussion was sequenced for a study of shared clonotypes between healthy human individuals (dated by TCRdb to between 2020 and 2021). Context from the whole study: A few men and two women, aged 18 to 49 years, made up the cohort. Libraries were prepared and TCR repertoires were sequenced by different laboratories using diverse techniques, in order to increase sequencing depth and limit assay-specific biases. The study deeply sequenced blood TCR repertoires of five healthy adults to estimate repertoire size and the extent of clonotype sharing between individuals. For each donor, CD4 naive and CD4 memory were each run on three plates, CD8 naive on two plates, and CD8 memory on one plate. Per donor, leukapheresis produced somewhere between about 0.94 and 9 billion PBMCs.

Using the deep immunoSEQ assay, multiplex PCR amplified TCR CDR3 regions from genomic DNA. For each cell subset, the extracted genomic DNA was distributed evenly across all wells of several immunoSEQ 96-well plates, and each plate served as one replicate. Each replicate PCR for sorted subsets received about 220 ng genomic DNA, equal to about 30,000 T cell genomes. The purified libraries were quantified using a Qubit 3.0 fluorometer, sized with a Bioanalyzer 2100, and then quantified again using the KAPA Library Quantification kit. Every immunoSEQ 96-well plate was sequenced on a dedicated single-read 150-cycle Illumina NextSeq 550 flow cell. The authors processed their data as follows. The immunoSEQ output contained only junctional sequences without quality scores, so filtering could not match that applied to full-length reads. Sequences were annotated with PyIR, a Python wrapper for IgBLAST v1.9, using IMGT germline references to assign V/J genes and CDR3. Any read was removed if the V/J assignment was weak (E-value above 1e-6), the CDR3 was missing, or the read contained stop codons, out-of-frame junctions, or ambiguous translated residues. V3J clonotypes were defined as sequences sharing an identical inferred V gene, J gene, and CDR3 amino acid sequence. The percentage overlap between two repertoires was calculated by dividing the number of shared unique clonotypes by the size of the smaller repertoire. Three approaches were used to assess repertoire richness: RTK rarefaction, the Chao1 estimator, and Recon v2.1 estimates of unobserved clonotypes. Generation probabilities for all TCRbeta clonotypes obtained by the gDNA method from a handful of donors were computed using OLGA. TCRdb re-hosts the immuneACCESS table, in-frame sequences only. Its copies lack some clones; in the studies checked, an unresolved V gene accounts for under half of them, and the cause for the rest is not known. The D gene and trimming were derived from the DNA, and the V and J assignments and clone size from that table. This sample has over 850,000 clones in its table, and around 82% of those were observed once. Of the sample, 0.52% is held by the ten largest clones.

Summary of the overall study and its limitations: Naive subsets generally had larger estimated clonotype richness than memory subsets did. Sampling was restricted to blood, and TCR repertoires in tissues likely differ from the TCR repertoires found in blood. Pairwise subsampling led to the expectation that sequencing depth would affect the degree of clonotype sharing among donors. Clonotypes shared by all four sorted-subset donors showed higher generation probabilities than non-shared clonotypes. Across several donors, roughly 5.4% of naive CD4, approximately 3.6% of naive CD8, roughly 2.3% of memory CD4, and 0.3% to 0.45% of memory CD8 clonotypes were shared. Even with the large sequencing depth, rarefaction of the sorted-subset datasets indicated that sequencing was incomplete. Because the study included a small number of donors, the genetic and exposure-history diversity represented was limited.

A remark on this clone: The antigen this receptor binds is unknown. Per-nucleotide qualities are absent, and no much larger clonotype sits a single base away.

The donors were healthy, HIV-negative adults who had no recently reported acute infections or vaccinations. Every donor was a Caucasian adult living in Nashville, Tennessee, USA. CD4+ T cells were enriched through magnetic negative selection, after which naive cells were positively selected on CD45RA and the remaining negative fraction served as the memory subset. After blood collection by leukapheresis, PBMCs were isolated using Ficoll-Histopaque density gradient centrifugation and then cryopreserved in the vapor phase of liquid nitrogen. Analytical flow cytometry was used to check the purity and quantity of each magnetically sorted T cell population. Genomic DNA was isolated from every sorted fraction and measured by UV absorbance on a Nanodrop 2000c. CDR3 length: 17 amino acids, cysteine to phenylalanine. Just CDR3 DNA is preserved here, 51 bases in frame from base 1. In the germline V gene (reference sequence), CDR1 corresponds to LNHDA and CDR2 to SQIVND. Trimming takes 4 bases from V and 2 bases from J, and the germline ends sit 15 bases apart.

The source of this sequence is a man between 18 and 29 years old in good health. Some clones in this sample may be carry-over from other donors' samples. Material: memory CD4+ T cells from PBMCs. In the paper's terms, the cell subset or site label means: CD45RA-negative fraction. Here the chain combines TRBV19 and TRBJ2-6; TRBD1 is perhaps the D gene, given 6 matching bases. The CDR3 protein: CASSTQQGSAGANVLTF. The base sequence is TGTGCCAGTAGTACCCAACAGGGTTCAGCTGGGGCCAACGTCCTGACTTTC.